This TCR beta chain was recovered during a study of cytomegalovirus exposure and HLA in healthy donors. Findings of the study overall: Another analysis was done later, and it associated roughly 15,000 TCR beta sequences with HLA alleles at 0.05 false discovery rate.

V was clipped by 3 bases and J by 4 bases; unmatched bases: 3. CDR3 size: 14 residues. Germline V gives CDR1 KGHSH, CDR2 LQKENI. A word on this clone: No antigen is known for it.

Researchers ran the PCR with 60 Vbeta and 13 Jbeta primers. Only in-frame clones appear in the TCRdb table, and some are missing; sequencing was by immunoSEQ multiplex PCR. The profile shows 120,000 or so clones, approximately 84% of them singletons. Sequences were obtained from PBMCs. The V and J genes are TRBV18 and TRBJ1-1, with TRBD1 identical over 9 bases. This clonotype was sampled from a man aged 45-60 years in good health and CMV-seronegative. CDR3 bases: TGTGCCAGCTCACCGGGACAGGGTGGCACTGAAGCTTTCTTT. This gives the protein CASSPGQGGTEAFF.